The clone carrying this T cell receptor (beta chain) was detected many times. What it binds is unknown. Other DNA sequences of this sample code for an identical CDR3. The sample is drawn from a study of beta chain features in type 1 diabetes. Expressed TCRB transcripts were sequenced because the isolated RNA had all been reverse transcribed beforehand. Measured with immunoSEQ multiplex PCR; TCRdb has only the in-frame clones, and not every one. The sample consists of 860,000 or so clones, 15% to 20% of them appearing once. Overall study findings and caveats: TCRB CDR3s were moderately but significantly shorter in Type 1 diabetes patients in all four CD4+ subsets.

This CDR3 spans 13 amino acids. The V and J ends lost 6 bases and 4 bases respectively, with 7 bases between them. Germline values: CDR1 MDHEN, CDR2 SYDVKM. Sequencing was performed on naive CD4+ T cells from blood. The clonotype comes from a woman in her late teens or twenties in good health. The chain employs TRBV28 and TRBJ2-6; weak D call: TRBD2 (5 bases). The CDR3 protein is CASSPGGANVLTF. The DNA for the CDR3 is TGTGCCAGCAGCCCGGGAGGGGCCAACGTCCTGACTTTC.